The 2 T cell receptor beta chains below all came from one sample that was sequenced in a study of identical twins. MiXCR, applied by TCRdb to the 5' RACE reads, yields one record per CDR3 protein. The table lists 550,000 to 700,000 distinct CDR3 sequences, roughly 9.9% of them singletons. This sample also appeared in a second study, on yellow fever vaccine responses in identical twins.

Material: PBMCs. The receptors derive from a woman aged 18-29 years in good health.

The chain combines TRBV9 with TRBJ2-7, with 15 nucleotides matching TRBD2. Trimming cost V 0 bases and J 5 bases; bases outside gene matches: 12. CDR1 SGDLS and CDR2 YYNGEE come from the germline V gene. This CDR3 is built from 19 residues. This CDR3 reads CASSVDGTSGGSFENEQYF. The CDR3 nucleotides are TGTGCCAGCAGCGTAGATGGGACTAGCGGGGGGTCCTTTGAGAACGAGCAGTACTTC.

The chain links TRBV20-1 to TRBJ2-3; 12 positions match TRBD2. V lost 4 bases to trimming and J lost 5 bases; unmatched junction nucleotides: 13. Germline V gene sequence: CDR1 DFQATT, CDR2 SNEGSKA (reference sequence). The CDR3 totals 17 residues. The DNA for the CDR3 is TGCAGTGCTACGCCTCTAGCGGGAGGGCCGAGGGGAGATACGCAGTATTTT. It translates to CSATPLAGGPRGDTQYF.